This T cell receptor beta chain was captured by sequencing in a study of breast tumors, draining lymph nodes, adjacent tissues. Study results and limitations: Data fit most tumor T cells coming from lymph node, expanding in tumor.

Axillary draining lymph nodes of breast cancer patients supplied the node samples. With 3 bases removed from V and 3 bases from J, the gap between germline ends came to 15 bases. The germline V gene has CDR1 DFQATT and CDR2 SNEGSKA (reference sequence). This CDR3 is built from 14 residues. This clonotype has at least ten counts. Its cognate antigen is unknown. TCRdb used MiXCR to reprocess the multiplex PCR reads, holding one entry per CDR3 protein. The profile shows fewer than 90,000 distinct CDR3 sequences, over 25% of them singletons. This rearrangement joins TRBV20-1 to TRBJ2-7; D is possibly TRBD1 (6 bases). This receptor was obtained from a female donor with breast cancer. Some clones in this sample may be carry-over from other donors' samples. The sample comprised axillary lymph node tissue. The CDR3 protein is CSARLQGRVYEQYF. The DNA for the CDR3 is TGCAGTGCTAGGCTACAGGGAAGAGTCTACGAGCAGTACTTC.